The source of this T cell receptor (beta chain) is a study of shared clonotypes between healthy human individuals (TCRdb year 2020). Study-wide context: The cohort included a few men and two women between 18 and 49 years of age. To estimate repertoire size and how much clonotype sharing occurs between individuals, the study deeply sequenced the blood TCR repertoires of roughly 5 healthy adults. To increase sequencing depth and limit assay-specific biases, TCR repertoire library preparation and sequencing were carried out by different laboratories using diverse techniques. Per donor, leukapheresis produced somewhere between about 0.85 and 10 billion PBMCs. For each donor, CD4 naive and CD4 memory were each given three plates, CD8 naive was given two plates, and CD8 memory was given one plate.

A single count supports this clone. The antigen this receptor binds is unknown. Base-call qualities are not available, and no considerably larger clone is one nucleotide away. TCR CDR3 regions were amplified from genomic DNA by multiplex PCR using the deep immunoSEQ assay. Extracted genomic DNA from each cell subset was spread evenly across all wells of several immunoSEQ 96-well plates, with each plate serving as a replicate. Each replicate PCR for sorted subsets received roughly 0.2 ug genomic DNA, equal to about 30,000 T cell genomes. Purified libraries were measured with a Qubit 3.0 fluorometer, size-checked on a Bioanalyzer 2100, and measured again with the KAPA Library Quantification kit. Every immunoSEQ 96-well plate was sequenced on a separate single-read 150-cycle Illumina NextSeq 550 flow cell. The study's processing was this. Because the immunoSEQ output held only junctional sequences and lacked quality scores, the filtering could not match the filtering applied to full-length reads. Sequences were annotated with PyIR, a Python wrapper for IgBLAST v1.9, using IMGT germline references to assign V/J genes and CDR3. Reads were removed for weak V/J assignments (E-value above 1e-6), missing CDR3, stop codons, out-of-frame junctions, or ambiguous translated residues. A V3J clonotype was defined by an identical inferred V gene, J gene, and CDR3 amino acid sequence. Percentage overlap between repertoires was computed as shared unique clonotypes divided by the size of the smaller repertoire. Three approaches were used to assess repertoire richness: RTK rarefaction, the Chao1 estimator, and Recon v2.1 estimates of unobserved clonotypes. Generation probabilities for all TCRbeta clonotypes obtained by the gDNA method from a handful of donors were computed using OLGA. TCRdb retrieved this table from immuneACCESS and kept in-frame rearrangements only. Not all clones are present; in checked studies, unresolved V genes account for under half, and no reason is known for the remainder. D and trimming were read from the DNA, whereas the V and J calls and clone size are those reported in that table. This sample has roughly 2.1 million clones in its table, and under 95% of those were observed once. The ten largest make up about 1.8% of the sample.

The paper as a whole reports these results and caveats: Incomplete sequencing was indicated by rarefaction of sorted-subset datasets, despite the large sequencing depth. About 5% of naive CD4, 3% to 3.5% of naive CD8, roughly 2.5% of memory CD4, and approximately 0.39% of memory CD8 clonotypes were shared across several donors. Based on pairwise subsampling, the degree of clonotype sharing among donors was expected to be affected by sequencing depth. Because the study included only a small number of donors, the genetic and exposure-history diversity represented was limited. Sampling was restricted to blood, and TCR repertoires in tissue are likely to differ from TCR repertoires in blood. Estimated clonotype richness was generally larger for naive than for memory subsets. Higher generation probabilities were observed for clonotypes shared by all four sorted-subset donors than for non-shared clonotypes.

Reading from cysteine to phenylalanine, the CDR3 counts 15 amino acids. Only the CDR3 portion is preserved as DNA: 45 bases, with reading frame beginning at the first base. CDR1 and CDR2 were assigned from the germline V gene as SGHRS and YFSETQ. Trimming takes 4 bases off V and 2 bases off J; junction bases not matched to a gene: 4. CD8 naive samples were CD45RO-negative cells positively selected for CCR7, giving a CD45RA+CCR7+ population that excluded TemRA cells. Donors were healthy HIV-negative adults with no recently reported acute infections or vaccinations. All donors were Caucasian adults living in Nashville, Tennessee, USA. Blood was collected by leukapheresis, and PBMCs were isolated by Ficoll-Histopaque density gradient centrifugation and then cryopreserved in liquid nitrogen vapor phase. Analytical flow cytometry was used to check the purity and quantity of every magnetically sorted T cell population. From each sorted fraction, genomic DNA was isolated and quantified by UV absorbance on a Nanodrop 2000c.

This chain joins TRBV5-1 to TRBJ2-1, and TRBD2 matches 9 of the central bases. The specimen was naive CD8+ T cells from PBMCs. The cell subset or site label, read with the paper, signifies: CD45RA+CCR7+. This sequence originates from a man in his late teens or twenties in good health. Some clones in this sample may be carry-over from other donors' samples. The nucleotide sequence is TGCGCCAGCAGCCCCTTAGCGGGGGCCTACAATGAGCAGTTCTTC. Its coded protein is CASSPLAGAYNEQFF.